Detailed here is one T cell receptor (beta chain). The specificity of this receptor is unknown. Qualities for individual bases were not recorded, and no much larger clone is one base off. The data originate from a study of OX40 agonist ivuxolimab in advanced cancers. Notes on the research overall: Ivuxolimab, which targeted the costimulatory receptor OX40 (CD134), was an agonistic, fully human IgG2 monoclonal antibody. Partial responses occurred in three dose-escalation patients: two with cutaneous melanoma and one with hepatocellular carcinoma. Of the approximately 54 patients in dose escalation, 19 had hepatocellular carcinoma, about 15 had melanoma, 9 had renal cell carcinoma and 9 had head and neck cancer. Patients were allowed to have had prior anti-PD-1, anti-PD-L1 or anti-CTLA-4 therapy, and 40% of the dose-escalation patients had previously received checkpoint inhibitors. The paper covers the monotherapy dose-escalation part of the phase I ivuxolimab trial, which included N ≈ 52 patients. In the dose-escalation cohort, 70% to 85% of patients were male, and the mean age was about 55 years, with a range of about 20 to 90. The purpose of peripheral TCRbeta sequencing was to test whether ivuxolimab changed TCR sequence diversity and led to clonal T-cell expansion. Intravenous ivuxolimab was administered to patients every 2 weeks at six dose levels: 0.01, 0.1, 0.3, 1.5, 3 and 10 mg/kg.

The trial excluded patients who had a history of autoimmune disease or who were on systemic immunosuppression. Peripheral blood for TCR sequencing was drawn from every dose cohort at baseline, at cycle 4 day 1 and at cycle 7 day 1. Samples were obtained from an open-label, multicenter, first-in-human phase I dose-escalation trial of ivuxolimab. Adults with locally advanced or metastatic head and neck squamous cell, hepatocellular, melanoma or renal cell carcinoma were enrolled in the trial. Before TCR sequencing, CD4+ T cells and CD8+ T cells were sorted from peripheral blood as separate populations. CDR1 SGHRS and CDR2 YFSETQ were looked up in the germline V gene. The cysteine opens and the phenylalanine closes a CDR3 of 13 amino acids. The DNA shown is the 39-base CDR3, in frame from base 1. The junction shows trimming of 4 bases on V and 8 bases on J, plus 13 bases between the germline ends. General conclusions and limits of the study: Low levels of normalized T-cell clonal expansion were also seen in some patients who did not respond. Clonal expansion of both CD4+ and CD8+ blood T cells was observed from baseline to week 6 at doses 0.1 to 3.0 mg/kg. After ivuxolimab, CD8+ T cells had more expanded clones than CD4+ T cells on average. Antigen specificity was not determined for the clonally expanded peripheral T cells. In the 0.1-3.0 mg/kg groups, partial responders were among the patients with the lowest normalized peripheral clonal expansion, particularly in CD8+ T cells.

To sequence the TCRbeta CDR3 region, genomic DNA was isolated from the sorted cells. The immunoSEQ Assay was used to sequence the TCRbeta CDR3 regions. The source is immuneACCESS, and TCRdb retained only in-frame sequences with V and J called. Part of the clones is not carried over; for the studies checked, unresolved V genes explain less than half of this, and the remainder is unexplained. The sample contains just over 90,000 clones, about 92% of them found a single time. The ten largest clonotypes hold less than 3.5% of the sample. The rearranged chain carries TRBV5-1 and TRBJ2-1; a confident D gene designation cannot be given. The sample in question was CD4+ or CD8+ T cells sorted from blood, obtained in a trial of the OX40 agonist ivuxolimab. This TCR came from an adult with an advanced solid tumor such as melanoma, head and neck, liver or kidney cancer. Here is the DNA: TGCGCCAGCAGCCCCCTCCTCCGGGATGAGCAGTTCTTC. The encoded protein is CASSPLLRDEQFF.